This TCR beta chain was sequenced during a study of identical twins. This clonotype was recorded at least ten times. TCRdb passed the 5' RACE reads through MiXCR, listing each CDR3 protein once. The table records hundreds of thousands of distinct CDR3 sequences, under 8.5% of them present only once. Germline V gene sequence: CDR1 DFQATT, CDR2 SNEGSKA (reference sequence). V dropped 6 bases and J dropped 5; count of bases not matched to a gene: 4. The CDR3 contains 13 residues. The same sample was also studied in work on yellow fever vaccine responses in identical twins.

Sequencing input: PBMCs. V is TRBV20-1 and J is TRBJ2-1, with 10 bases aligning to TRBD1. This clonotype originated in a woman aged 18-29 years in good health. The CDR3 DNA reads TGCAGTGCCCTAGGACAGGGGGACAATGAGCAGTTCTTC. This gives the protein CSALGQGDNEQFF.